This T cell receptor beta chain was sequenced for a study of neurological immune-mediated disorders. By 5'RACE with 10-nucleotide random UMIs, the cDNA was made. From 15-18 subjects, each sequencing run yielded over 180 million TCR-beta sequences. TCRdb passed the 5' RACE reads through MiXCR, listing each CDR3 protein once. The sample lists some 14,000 distinct CDR3 sequences, roughly 6.9% occurring once. This clonotype was counted many times. The ends lost 5 bases at V and 2 bases at J; junction bases unmatched: 7. The CDR3 runs to 15 residues. The germline V gene encodes CDR1 SGHVS and CDR2 FNYEAQ. Sequenced: CD8+ T cells from blood. The V and J genes are TRBV7-6 and TRBJ2-3; 7 bases fit TRBD1. The receptor's source is a middle-aged woman in good health. The CDR3 DNA reads TGTGCCAGCAGCGGCTCCGGGACAGCCACAGATACGCAGTATTTT. It codes for CASSGSGTATDTQYF.